This T cell receptor beta chain was documented in a study of blood T cell repertoires in COVID-19. Study-wide background: Donors in the United States, Italy and Spain gave samples during acute or convalescent COVID-19. PBMCs, B-cell-depleted T cells, or T cells provided the cDNA or gDNA that made up the material.

The CDR3 sequence is 15 residues long. Trimming stripped 5 bases from V and 3 bases from J, with 15 bases between. Germline lookup yields CDR1 MRHNA and CDR2 SNTAGT. This clone appeared a single time. Study processing details: Using reference gene primer amplification, nucleated cell counts were estimated. The method was immunoSEQ multiplex PCR; TCRdb's version includes in-frame clones alone and lacks a portion of them. V and J calls and clone size are those listed in that table; D and trimming were worked out from the DNA. The sample yields just over 650,000 clones, 75% to 90% seen once. The sequence derives from a woman under 30 with acute or convalescent COVID-19. The gene calls are TRBV6-4 and TRBJ2-3; maybe TRBD2 (5 bases). Sequencing was performed on peripheral blood. CDR3 sequence reads: CASSPLASGTDTQYF. The CDR3 nucleotides are TGTGCCAGCAGTCCCCTAGCCTCTGGGACAGATACGCAGTATTTT.